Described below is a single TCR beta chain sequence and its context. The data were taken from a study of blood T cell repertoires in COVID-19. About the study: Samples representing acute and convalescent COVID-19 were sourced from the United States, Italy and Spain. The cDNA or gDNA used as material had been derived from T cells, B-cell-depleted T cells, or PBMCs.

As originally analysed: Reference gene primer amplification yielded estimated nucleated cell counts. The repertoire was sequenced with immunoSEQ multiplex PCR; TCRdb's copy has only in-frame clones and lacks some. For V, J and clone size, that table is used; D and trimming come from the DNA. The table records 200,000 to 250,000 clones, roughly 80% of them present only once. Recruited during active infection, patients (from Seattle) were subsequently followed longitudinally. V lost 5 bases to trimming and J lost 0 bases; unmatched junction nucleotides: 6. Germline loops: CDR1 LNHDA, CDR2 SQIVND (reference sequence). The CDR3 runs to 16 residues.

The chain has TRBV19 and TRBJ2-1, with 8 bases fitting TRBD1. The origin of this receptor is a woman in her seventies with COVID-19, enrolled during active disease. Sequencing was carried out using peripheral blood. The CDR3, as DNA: TGTGCCAGTAGTGGACAGGGTCCGAGCTCCTACAATGAGCAGTTCTTC. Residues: CASSGQGPSSYNEQFF.